These 22 T cell receptor beta chains were all obtained from the same sample, sequenced in a study of early T cells in non-severe SARS-CoV-2 infection. A single record per CDR3 protein comes from TCRdb applying MiXCR to the 5' RACE reads. The sample has tens of thousands of distinct CDR3 sequences; approximately 12% are singletons. Sequenced material: whole blood. Receptors originate from an adult who was a healthcare worker with PCR-confirmed SARS-CoV-2 infection or an uninfected control (not recorded which).

This clonotype turned up a few times. A much more abundant neighbour one base away suggests this may be a read error. The gene calls are TRBV6-2 or TRBV6-3 and TRBJ2-7; D gene unclear. CDR1 and CDR2 (germline): MNHEY, SVGEGT. V gave up 5 bases and J gave up 0 bases, with 2 bases separating them. CDR3 length equals 11 residues. The CDR3, as DNA: TGTGCCAGCAGTACCTCCTACGAGCAGTACTTC. Its translation: CASSTSYEQYF.

In this sample, this clonotype turned up many times. The genes are TRBV4-3 and TRBJ2-2; D call uncertain. The germline V gene has CDR1 LGHNA and CDR2 YSLEER. V was pared by 0 bases and J by 4 bases, with 15 bases between. The CDR3 extends over 17 amino acids. The DNA of the CDR3 is TGCGCCAGCAGCCAAGATTTCTCCCGGTTGCGCACCGGGGAGCTGTTTTTT. Amino acids: CASSQDFSRLRTGELFF.

This clonotype showed up just a few times. An end of the junction differs from the germline gene, which may be a read error. The rearrangement joins TRBV7-6 to TRBJ2-7; 12 positions agree with TRBD2. The CDR3 has 13 amino acids. The germline gives CDR1 SGHVS, CDR2 FNYEAQ. The CDR3 DNA sequence: TGTGCCAGCAGTTACGGGACTAGCGGGTTCTTTTTCTTC. It encodes CASSYGTSGFFFF. Full variable domain (missing parts from reference TRBV7-6 and TRBJ2-7): GAGVSQSPRYKVTKRGQDVALRCDPISGHVSLYWYRQALGQGPEFLTYFNYEAQQDKSGLPNDRFSAERPEGSISTLTIQRTEQRDSAMYRCASSYGTSGFFFFGPGTRLTVT.

This clonotype has at least ten counts. V usage is TRBV2 and J usage is TRBJ1-5; weak D call: TRBD1 (5 bases). The V end was cut by 1 base, the J end by 11 bases, with 15 bases between. The CDR3 extends over 14 amino acids. Germline-derived CDR1 and CDR2 are SNHLY and FYNNEI. The CDR3: CASSEVQRGAAQHF. The CDR3 DNA sequence: TGTGCCAGCAGTGAAGTCCAAAGGGGTGCAGCCCAGCATTTT.

Ten or more counts support this clonotype. The gene calls are TRBV18 and TRBJ1-6; D ambiguous. Trimming removed 1 base from V and 1 base from J, with 14 bases in between. Germline V gives CDR1 KGHSH, CDR2 LQKENI. This CDR3 contains 18 residues. CDR3 sequence (DNA): TGTGCCAGCTCACCACTGGGTGTAAAAGGGTCCTATAATTCACCCCTCCACTTT. Its protein product is CASSPLGVKGSYNSPLHF. Full variable domain (rest looked up from reference TRBV18 and TRBJ1-6): NAGVMQNPRHLVRRRGQEARLRCSPMKGHSHVYWYRQLPEEGLKFMVYLQKENIIDESGMPKERFSAEFPKEGPSILRIQQVVRGDSAAYFCASSPLGVKGSYNSPLHFGNGTRLTVT.

The table lists this clonotype with many counts. The chain couples TRBV18 to TRBJ1-3; no reliable D call. This CDR3 is 14 amino acids long. Germline lookup yields CDR1 KGHSH and CDR2 LQKENI. Trimming took 2 bases from V and 0 from J, leaving 5 bases between them. CDR3 nucleotide sequence: TGTGCCAGCTCACCATCCGACTCTGGAAACACCATATATTTT. This encodes CASSPSDSGNTIYF.

This clonotype was counted many times. The V call is TRBV5-1, the J call TRBJ1-1; 9 nucleotides match TRBD1. V dropped 3 bases and J dropped 4; count of bases not matched to a gene: 7. This CDR3 has 15 amino acids. Germline lookup yields CDR1 SGHRS and CDR2 YFSETQ. DNA of the CDR3: TGCGCCAGCAGCTCGGACAGGGGTGGTGGCACTGAAGCTTTCTTT. Translation: CASSSDRGGGTEAFF. Full variable domain (missing parts from reference TRBV5-1 and TRBJ1-1): KAGVTQTPRYLIKTRGQQVTLSCSPISGHRSVSWYQQTPGQGLQFLFEYFSETQRNKGNFPGRFSGRQFSNSRSEMNVSTLELGDSALYLCASSSDRGGGTEAFFGQGTRLTVV.

This chain connects TRBV7-6 to TRBJ2-3; 7 bases agree with TRBD1. After removal of 1 base from V and 2 bases from J, the junction contained 3 bases not matched to a gene. This CDR3 is 15 amino acids long. Germline V gene sequence: CDR1 SGHVS, CDR2 FNYEAQ. This chain's CDR3 is CASSLGQGFTDTQYF. In nucleotides, the CDR3 is TGTGCCAGCAGCTTAGGACAGGGATTCACAGATACGCAGTATTTT.

This clonotype was observed at least ten times. The chain is built from TRBV18 and TRBJ2-1; unclear D gene. The CDR3 runs to 13 residues. The germline V and J ends were trimmed by 4 bases and 7 bases, with 11 bases remaining between them. Per the germline V gene, CDR1 is KGHSH and CDR2 is LQKENI. The CDR3 DNA reads TGTGCCAGCTCACGACTCCCGGAGAATGAGCAGTTCTTC. It encodes CASSRLPENEQFF.

V gene TRBV4-1 combines with J gene TRBJ2-7; D may correspond to TRBD1 or TRBD2 (6 bases each). Germline V gene sequence: CDR1 MGHRA, CDR2 YSYEKL. The CDR3 consists of 13 residues. V gave up 4 bases and J gave up 4 bases, with 11 bases separating them. The CDR3 DNA follows: TGCGCCAGCAGCCGCGAAGGGGGGTACGAGCAGTACTTC. This codes for CASSREGGYEQYF.

This clonotype has a count of ten or more. V and J are TRBV19 and TRBJ2-1, with TRBD1 as a possible D gene (5 bases). Trimming took 4 bases from V and 7 from J, leaving 17 bases between them. Germline CDR1 is LNHDA and CDR2 is SQIVND (reference sequence). CDR3 length equals 15 residues. The CDR3 region is CASSKRQRQLNEQFF. For the CDR3, the DNA is TGTGCCAGTAGTAAGCGACAGCGTCAGTTAAATGAGCAGTTCTTC. The full variable domain, completed using reference TRBV19 and TRBJ2-1, is DGGITQSPKYLFRKEGQNVTLSCEQNLNHDAMYWYRQDPGQGLRLIYYSQIVNDFQKGDIAEGYSVSREKKESFPLTVTSAQKNPTAFYLCASSKRQRQLNEQFFGPGTRLTVL.

This clonotype was detected many times. This chain joins TRBV29-1 and TRBJ2-1; 14 bases are shared with TRBD2. Germline V lookup: CDR1 SQVTM, CDR2 ANQGSEA. The CDR3 has 13 amino acids. After removal of 5 bases from V and 8 bases from J, the junction contained 2 bases not matched to a gene. CDR3 coding DNA: TGCAGCGTTCCGGGACTAGCGGGAGATGAGCAGTTCTTC. Amino acid sequence: CSVPGLAGDEQFF.

A few counts support this clonotype. V usage is TRBV12-3 or TRBV12-4 and J usage is TRBJ1-1; 7 nucleotides match TRBD1. The J segment lost 10 bases and the V segment lost 8 bases, leaving 10 bases of the junction unmatched. This CDR3 spans 12 amino acids. The DNA of the CDR3 is TGTGCCAGCCTATCGGACAGGAGGGGAGCTTTCTTT. Residues: CASLSDRRGAFF.

The table lists this clonotype with many counts. This chain links TRBV24-1 with TRBJ1-5; D gene unclear. The germline V gene encodes CDR1 KGHDR and CDR2 SFDVKD. This CDR3 region has 15 residues. V was cut by 2 bases and J by 1 base, with 8 bases left in between. DNA for the CDR3: TGTGCCACCAGTGATTCTTCCAGGAGCAATCAGCCCCAGCATTTT. Its translation is CATSDSSRSNQPQHF.

The genes are TRBV29-1 and TRBJ2-1, with 7 bases lining up with TRBD1. After removal of 1 base from V and 9 bases from J, the junction contained 12 bases not matched to a gene. The CDR3 has 15 amino acids. CDR1 is SQVTM and CDR2 is ANQGSEA in the germline V gene. The DNA for the CDR3 is TGCAGCGTTGAAGGCTTCGGAACAGGGGTACTTGAGCAGTTCTTC. As protein: CSVEGFGTGVLEQFF.

This clonotype was counted many times. The J gene is TRBJ1-1, the V gene TRBV2; tentatively, D is TRBD1 (5 bases). Per germline, CDR1 SNHLY and CDR2 FYNNEI. There are 12 residues in the CDR3. Trimming cost V 5 bases and J 7 bases, with 11 bases left between them. CDR3 sequence: CASSQGPGEAFF. The CDR3 nucleotides are TGTGCCAGCAGTCAGGGCCCAGGTGAAGCTTTCTTT. Drawing the rest from reference TRBV2 and TRBJ1-1, the complete variable domain is EPEVTQTPSHQVTQMGQEVILRCVPISNHLYFYWYRQILGQKVEFLVSFYNNEISEKSEIFDDQFSVERPDGSNFTLKIRSTKLEDSAMYFCASSQGPGEAFFGQGTRLTVV.

This clonotype was seen a handful of times. CDR3 sequence reads: CASSFQGSEAFF. The CDR3 DNA is TGTGCCAGCAGCTTTCAGGGGAGTGAAGCTTTCTTT. The rearrangement links TRBV7-8 to TRBJ1-1; weak D call: TRBD1 (6 bases). Trimming stripped 3 bases from V and 7 bases from J, with 9 bases between. From germline, CDR1 is SGHVS and CDR2 FQNEAQ. CDR3 length: 12 amino acids.

This clonotype was observed at least ten times. The chain combines TRBV10-3 with TRBJ1-3, with D maybe TRBD1 (5 bases). With 3 bases removed from V and 2 bases from J, the gap between germline ends came to 11 bases. The CDR3 loop spans 15 amino acids. Germline V gene data show CDR1 as ENHRY and CDR2 as SYGVKD. The CDR3 loop is CAISDEGYTGNTIYF. CDR3 sequence (DNA): TGTGCCATCAGTGATGAGGGGTACACTGGAAACACCATATATTTT.

This clonotype occurred many times. J is TRBJ2-3 and V is TRBV12-3 or TRBV12-4, with TRBD2 matching 12 bases. The CDR3 totals 16 residues. V was pared by 2 bases and J by 3 bases, with 3 bases of the junction left unmatched. The CDR3 nucleotides read TGTGCCAGCAGTTTACTAGCGGGAGGGACAACAGATACGCAGTATTTT. Protein sequence: CASSLLAGGTTDTQYF.

CDR3 nucleotides: TGTGCCAGCAGTTTACCGGCTAGCGGGTTCTCCTACAATGAGCAGTTCTTC. This sequence encodes CASSLPASGFSYNEQFF. The rearrangement joins TRBV28 to TRBJ2-1, with 8 bases identical to TRBD2. V lost 2 bases and J lost 0; bases outside the gene matches: 6. The germline CDR1 and CDR2 sequences are MDHEN and SYDVKM. CDR3 size: 17 residues.

This clonotype was counted between two and nine times. This chain links TRBV4-3 with TRBJ2-1; D not certain. The CDR3 covers 13 residues. Germline V gives CDR1 LGHNA, CDR2 YSLEER. V lost 4 bases and J 5 bases, leaving 9 bases between the germline ends. CDR3 sequence reads: CASSPKPNNEQFF. CDR3 DNA sequence: TGCGCCAGCAGCCCTAAACCCAACAATGAGCAGTTCTTC.

In this sample, this clonotype turned up a few times. This rearrangement joins TRBV6-2 or TRBV6-3 to TRBJ2-2, with 8 bases lining up with TRBD1. V lost 6 bases to trimming and J lost 3 bases; unmatched junction nucleotides: 12. Germline values: CDR1 MNHEY, CDR2 SVGEGT. The CDR3 totals 17 residues. This CDR3 is CASSRLGQGEDTGELFF. In DNA, the CDR3 is TGTGCCAGCAGCCGATTAGGACAGGGAGAGGACACCGGGGAGCTGTTTTTT.